This T cell receptor beta chain was recorded in a study of somatic mutations in cytotoxic T cells in rheumatoid arthritis. The table came from immunoSEQ multiplex PCR; TCRdb's copy has only in-frame clones and leaves some out. Of 9,500 to 13,000 clones listed, 55% to 85% are singletons. Germline V gene lookup returns CDR1 MNHEY and CDR2 SMNVEV (reference sequence). Trimming cost V 2 bases and J 1 base, with 11 bases left between them. The CDR3 runs to 15 residues. The source material was CD8+ T cells sorted from blood. The origin of this receptor is an adult with rheumatoid arthritis. The chain couples TRBV27 to TRBJ1-1; maybe TRBD1 (6 bases). The CDR3 DNA reads TGTGCCAGCAGTTTAACTGGGGGGGCGAACACTGAAGCTTTCTTT. Translating gives CASSLTGGANTEAFF.